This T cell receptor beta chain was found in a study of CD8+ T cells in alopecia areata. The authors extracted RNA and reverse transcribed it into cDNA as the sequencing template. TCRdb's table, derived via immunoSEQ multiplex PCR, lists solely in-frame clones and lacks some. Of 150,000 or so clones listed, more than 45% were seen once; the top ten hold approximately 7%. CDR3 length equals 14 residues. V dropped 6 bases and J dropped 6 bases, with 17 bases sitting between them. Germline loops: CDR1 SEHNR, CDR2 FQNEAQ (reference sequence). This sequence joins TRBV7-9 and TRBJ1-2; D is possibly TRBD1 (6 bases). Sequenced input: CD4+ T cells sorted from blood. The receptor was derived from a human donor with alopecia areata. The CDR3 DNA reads TGTGCCAGCAGTCGAACGGTCCAGGGGCATGGCTACACCTTC. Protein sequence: CASSRTVQGHGYTF.